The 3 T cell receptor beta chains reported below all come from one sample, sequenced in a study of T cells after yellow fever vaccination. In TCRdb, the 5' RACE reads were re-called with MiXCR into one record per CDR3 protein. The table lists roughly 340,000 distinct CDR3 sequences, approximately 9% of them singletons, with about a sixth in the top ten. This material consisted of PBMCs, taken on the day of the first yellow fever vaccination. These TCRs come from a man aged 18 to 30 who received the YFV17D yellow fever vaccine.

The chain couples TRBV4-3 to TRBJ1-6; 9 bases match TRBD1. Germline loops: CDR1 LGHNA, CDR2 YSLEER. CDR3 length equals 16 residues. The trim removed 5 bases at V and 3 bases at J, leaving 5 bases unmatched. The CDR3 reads CASSARDRVYNSPLHF. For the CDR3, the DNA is TGCGCCAGCAGCGCTCGGGACAGGGTCTATAATTCACCCCTCCACTTT.

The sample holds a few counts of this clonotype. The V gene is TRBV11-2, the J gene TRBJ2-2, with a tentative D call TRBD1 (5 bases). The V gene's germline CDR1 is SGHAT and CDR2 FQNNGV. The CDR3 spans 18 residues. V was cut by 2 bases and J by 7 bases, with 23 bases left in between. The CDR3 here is CASSLSYRITPGVGELFF. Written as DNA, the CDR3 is TGTGCCAGCAGCTTATCCTACAGGATAACCCCCGGTGTCGGGGAGCTGTTTTTT.

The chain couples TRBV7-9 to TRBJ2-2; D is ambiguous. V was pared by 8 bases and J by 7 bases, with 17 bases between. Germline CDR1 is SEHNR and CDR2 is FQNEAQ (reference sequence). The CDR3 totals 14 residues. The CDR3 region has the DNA TGTGCCAGCTACCCCTCCGGTGCTAACGGGGAGCTGTTTTTT. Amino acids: CASYPSGANGELFF.